This TCR beta chain derives from a study of shared clonotypes between healthy human individuals. V was clipped by 5 bases and J by 3 bases; unmatched bases: 10. In germline, CDR1 is MDHEN, CDR2 SYDVKM. This CDR3 is 16 amino acids long. The table came from immunoSEQ multiplex PCR; TCRdb's copy has only in-frame clones and leaves some out. Of around 990,000 clones listed, 70% to 80% are singletons. The receptor's source is a man aged 18 to 29 in good health. Some clones in this sample may be carry-over from other donors' samples. Sequences were obtained from memory CD4+ T cells from PBMCs. Documented subset: CD45RA-negative fraction. The chain uses TRBV28 and TRBJ2-1, with TRBD2 matching over 7 bases. CDR3: CASSPFSGGNYNEQFF. In DNA, the CDR3 is TGTGCCAGCAGTCCTTTTTCCGGGGGGAACTACAATGAGCAGTTCTTC.